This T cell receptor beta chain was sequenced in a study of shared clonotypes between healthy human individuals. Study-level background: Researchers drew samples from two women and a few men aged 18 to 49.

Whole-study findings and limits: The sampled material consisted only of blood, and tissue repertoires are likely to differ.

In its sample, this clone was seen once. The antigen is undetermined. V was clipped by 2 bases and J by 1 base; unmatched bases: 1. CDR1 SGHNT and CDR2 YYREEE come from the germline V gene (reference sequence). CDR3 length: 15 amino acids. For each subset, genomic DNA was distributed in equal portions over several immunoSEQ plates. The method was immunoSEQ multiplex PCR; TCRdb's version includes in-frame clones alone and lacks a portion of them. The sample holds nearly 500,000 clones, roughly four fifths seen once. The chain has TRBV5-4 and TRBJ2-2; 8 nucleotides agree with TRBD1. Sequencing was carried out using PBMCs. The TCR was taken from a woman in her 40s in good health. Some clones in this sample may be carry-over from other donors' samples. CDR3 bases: TGTGCCAGCAGCTTAGACAGGGGGAACACCGGGGAGCTGTTTTTT. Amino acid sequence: CASSLDRGNTGELFF.